One and the same sample provided the 19 T cell receptor beta chains below, sequenced in a study of cytomegalovirus exposure and HLA in healthy donors. 60 Vbeta and 13 Jbeta primers were used in PCR. TCRdb's table, derived via immunoSEQ multiplex PCR, lists solely in-frame clones and lacks some. This sample has about 98,000 clones, with roughly 81% found just once. Source material: PBMCs. These receptors came from a man aged 40-55 years in good health and CMV-seronegative.

The chain links TRBV19 to TRBJ1-5; the D gene is possibly TRBD1 (6 bases). The CDR3 is 15 residues long. From germline, CDR1 is LNHDA and CDR2 SQIVND (reference sequence). Trimming cost V 5 bases and J 6 bases, with 17 bases left between them. The CDR3 coding sequence is TGTGCCAGTAGTTCACACAGGGTAGGGGGTCAGCCCCAGCATTTT. Translated, it gives CASSSHRVGGQPQHF.

As for this clone: A read error may account for a junction end that differs from germline. This chain uses TRBV20-1 with TRBJ2-3, with D hard to call. From germline, CDR1 is DFQATT and CDR2 SNEGSKA (reference sequence). CDR3 length: 10 residues. The CDR3 loop reads CSARSETQYF. Written as DNA, the CDR3 is TGCAGTGCTAGGTCAGAAACGCAGTATTTT.

The V and J genes are TRBV14 and TRBJ1-2; 7 nucleotides align to TRBD1. The CDR3 spans 15 residues. Trimming cost V 1 base and J 5 bases; bases outside gene matches: 7. Germline CDR1 is SGHDN and CDR2 is FVKESK. In DNA form, the CDR3 reads TGTGCCAGCAGCCAAGCCGCGACAGGGCGGTATGGCTACACCTTC. The encoded protein is CASSQAATGRYGYTF.

The chain recombines TRBV19 with TRBJ2-7; D ambiguous. V lost 4 bases to trimming and J lost 7 bases, with 8 bases between them. CDR1 is LNHDA, CDR2 SQIVND, per germline (reference sequence). CDR3 size: 11 residues. This CDR3 reads CASSKQEEQYF. DNA for the CDR3: TGTGCCAGTAGTAAGCAGGAAGAGCAGTACTTC.

This clone appeared once. This rearrangement joins TRBV30 to TRBJ1-1; D remains unclear. The CDR3 covers 13 residues. Per germline, CDR1 GTSNPN and CDR2 SVGIG (reference sequence). Trimming took 1 base from V and 4 from J, leaving 10 bases between them. This CDR3 reads CAWSGLPGTEAFF. The CDR3 nucleotides read TGTGCCTGGAGTGGACTGCCGGGCACTGAAGCTTTCTTT.

The gene calls are TRBV2 and TRBJ2-3, with TRBD2 identical over 11 bases. The CDR3 loop spans 15 amino acids. Trimming took 11 bases from V and 5 from J; bases not matched to a gene: 12. Germline V gives CDR1 SNHLY, CDR2 FYNNEI. CDR3 amino acids: CAVLSGGVAGDTQYF. The CDR3, as DNA: TGTGCCGTTCTTAGCGGGGGGGTCGCCGGAGATACGCAGTATTTT.

V usage is TRBV2 and J usage is TRBJ2-5; 11 nucleotides line up with TRBD2. The length of the CDR3 is 16 residues. The V segment lost 6 bases and the J segment 0 bases; nucleotides outside the gene matches: 6. Germline values: CDR1 SNHLY, CDR2 FYNNEI. This chain's CDR3 is CASRGLAGGYQETQYF. CDR3 nucleotide sequence: TGTGCCAGCAGGGGGTTAGCGGGGGGGTACCAAGAGACCCAGTACTTC.

The J gene is TRBJ2-7, the V gene TRBV5-1; 9 nucleotides match TRBD1. The CDR3 covers 15 residues. V was pared by 5 bases and J by 1 base, with 7 bases of the junction left unmatched. CDR1 and CDR2 from the germline V gene are SGHRS and YFSETQ. This CDR3 reads CASRPTGTGSYEQYF. The CDR3 coding sequence is TGCGCCAGCAGGCCAACCGGGACAGGGTCCTACGAGCAGTACTTC.

CDR3 DNA sequence: TGTGCCAGCAGCTTAGACAACAATCAGCCCCAGCATTTT. Its protein product is CASSLDNNQPQHF. This chain links TRBV5-5 with TRBJ1-5, with D unclear. Germline loops: CDR1 SGHKS, CDR2 YYEKEE (reference sequence). The CDR3 is made up of 13 amino acids. V dropped 2 bases and J dropped 3 bases, with 6 bases sitting between them. Together with reference TRBV5-5 and TRBJ1-5, the CDR3 gives the full variable domain: DAGVTQSPTHLIKTRGQQVTLRCSPISGHKSVSWYQQVLGQGPQFIFQYYEKEERGRGNFPDRFSARQFPNYSSELNVNALLLGDSALYLCASSLDNNQPQHFGDGTRLSIL.

V usage is TRBV7-3 and J usage is TRBJ2-5, with 9 nucleotides matching TRBD2. From germline, CDR1 is SGHTA and CDR2 FQGTGA. V lost 8 bases to trimming and J lost 6 bases; unmatched junction nucleotides: 10. The CDR3 has 14 residues. CDR3 nucleotide sequence: TGTGCCAGCGGGGCGGGGGGGGCCGTGAAGACCCAGTACTTC. As protein: CASGAGGAVKTQYF.

This sequence joins TRBV5-1 and TRBJ2-6; TRBD1 agrees at 7 bases. Germline CDR1 and CDR2: SGHRS and YFSETQ. V lost 4 bases, J lost 0 bases, and 4 bases stayed unmatched. The CDR3 is 16 residues long. The DNA of the CDR3 is TGCGCCAGCAGCGAGGGGGCGAGCTCTGGGGCCAACGTCCTGACTTTC. Translated, it gives CASSEGASSGANVLTF.

The rearrangement links TRBV10-2 to TRBJ2-7; perhaps TRBD1 as D (5 bases). V gave up 4 bases and J gave up 4 bases, with 11 bases separating them. This CDR3 has 13 amino acids. The germline CDR1 and CDR2 sequences are WSHSY and SAAADI. CDR3 residues: CASSGVRAYEQYF. DNA for the CDR3: TGCGCCAGCAGTGGTGTCAGGGCTTACGAGCAGTACTTC.

V usage is TRBV29-1 and J usage is TRBJ2-5, with D tentatively TRBD2 (5 bases). Trimming stripped 0 bases from V and 2 bases from J, with 10 bases between. This CDR3 is 14 amino acids long. Germline V lookup: CDR1 SQVTM, CDR2 ANQGSEA. CDR3 region: CSVEDSGSQETQYF. CDR3 bases: TGCAGCGTTGAAGACTCGGGGTCTCAAGAGACCCAGTACTTC. Full variable domain (remainder filled in from reference TRBV29-1 and TRBJ2-5): SAVISQKPSRDICQRGTSLTIQCQVDSQVTMMFWYRQQPGQSLTLIATANQGSEATYESGFVIDKFPISRPNLTFSTLTVSNMSPEDSSIYLCSVEDSGSQETQYFGPGTRLLVL.

This sequence joins TRBV15 and TRBJ2-7; D is possibly TRBD1 (5 bases). The germline V gene has CDR1 LNHNV and CDR2 YYDKDF (reference sequence). This CDR3 has 14 amino acids. The V and J ends lost 0 bases and 0 bases respectively, with 6 bases between them. CDR3: CATSRETVSYEQYF. In DNA, the CDR3 is TGTGCCACCAGCAGAGAGACAGTCTCCTACGAGCAGTACTTC.

The CDR3 DNA is TGTGCCAGTAGCAAGAGACAAGTCTCTGGGGCCAACGTCCTGACTTTC. Amino acids: CASSKRQVSGANVLTF. This chain uses TRBV19 with TRBJ2-6; D unresolved. Trimming removed 6 bases at V and 0 bases at J, with 12 bases between. The germline CDR1 and CDR2 sequences are LNHDA and SQIVND (reference sequence). The CDR3 sequence is 16 residues long.

A word on this clone: Mismatch with germline at one junction end may stem from a read error. J is TRBJ2-2 and V is TRBV7-7; no reliable D call. This CDR3 is 15 amino acids long. Per the germline V gene, CDR1 is SSHAT and CDR2 is FNYEAQ (reference sequence). CDR3 sequence (DNA): TGTGCCAGCAGCTTACTCGAGCCGAAAACCGGGGAGCTGTTTTTT. This sequence encodes CASSLLEPKTGELFF.

The rearrangement joins TRBV9 to TRBJ2-5; TRBD2 matches at 10 bases. Trimming at V came to 4 bases and at J to 3 bases, leaving 6 bases not matched to a gene. CDR3 size: 15 residues. CDR1 is SGDLS and CDR2 is YYNGEE in the germline V gene. Here the CDR3 reads CASSQGLATKETQYF. CDR3 nucleotides: TGTGCCAGCAGCCAGGGACTAGCGACCAAAGAGACCCAGTACTTC. The whole variable domain, remainder taken from reference TRBV9 and TRBJ2-5, is DSGVTQTPKHLITATGQRVTLRCSPRSGDLSVYWYQQSLDQGLQFLIQYYNGEERAKGNILERFSAQQFPDLHSELNLSSLELGDSALYFCASSQGLATKETQYFGPGTRLLVL.

The V call is TRBV2, the J call TRBJ1-2; D is possibly TRBD1 (5 bases). The length of the CDR3 is 15 residues. Germline V gene data show CDR1 as SNHLY and CDR2 as FYNNEI. V was clipped by 6 bases and J by 3 bases, with 17 bases between them. For the CDR3, the DNA is TGTGCCAGCAGAGCCCAGGCGGGACGGGACTATGGCTACACCTTC. It translates to CASRAQAGRDYGYTF.

The sample holds one count of this clone. The V gene is TRBV27, the J gene TRBJ2-2; a weak D match, TRBD1 (5 bases). The CDR3 extends over 15 amino acids. Trimming took 2 bases from V and 4 from J, leaving 11 bases between them. CDR1 MNHEY and CDR2 SMNVEV come from the germline V gene (reference sequence). CDR3 DNA: TGTGCCAGCAGTTTAGGCCAGGGCAGCACCGGGGAGCTGTTTTTT. Translating it yields CASSLGQGSTGELFF.